The 8 T cell receptor beta chains below come from one sample, sequenced in a study of T cells of healthy individuals. One entry per CDR3 protein, called by TCRdb with MiXCR from the 5' RACE reads. The sample has 40,000 to 65,000 distinct CDR3 sequences; roughly 14% are singletons. Receptors were obtained from a human donor in good health.

A single count supports this clonotype. CDR3 sequence (DNA): TGTGCCAGCAGCTTTGACGGGGGGTGGAACGAGCAGTACTTC. This gives the protein CASSFDGGWNEQYF. V usage is TRBV7-9 and J usage is TRBJ2-7, with TRBD2 matching 7 bases. In germline, CDR1 is SEHNR, CDR2 FQNEAQ (reference sequence). The length of the CDR3 is 14 residues. The J segment lost 5 bases and the V segment lost 3 bases, leaving 7 bases of the junction unmatched. Supplemented by reference TRBV7-9 and TRBJ2-7, the full variable domain reads DTGVSQNPRHKITKRGQNVTFRCDPISEHNRLYWYRQTLGQGPEFLTYFQNEAQLEKSRLLSDRFSAERPKGSFSTLEIQRTEQGDSAMYLCASSFDGGWNEQYFGPGTRLTVT.

The rearrangement uses TRBV11-2 and TRBJ1-5; TRBD1 agrees at 7 bases. Germline V gene sequence: CDR1 SGHAT, CDR2 FQNNGV. CDR3 length equals 11 residues. Trimming removed 4 bases from V and 9 bases from J; junction bases left unmatched: 0. DNA for the CDR3: TGTGCCAGCAGCTCAGGGGGGCCCCAGCATTTT. As protein: CASSSGGPQHF.

The chain combines TRBV12-3 or TRBV12-4 with TRBJ2-5; 8 bases are a match to TRBD2. V was clipped by 6 bases and J by 5 bases; unmatched bases: 11. There are 15 residues in the CDR3. CDR3 DNA sequence: TGTGCCAGCAGGAAGGAGCGGGAGAGAGTGGAGACCCAGTACTTC. Its translation is CASRKERERVETQYF.

The rearrangement uses TRBV5-6 and TRBJ2-3; 8 nucleotides match TRBD2. CDR1 and CDR2 from the germline V gene are SGHDT and YYEEEE. The CDR3 length is 16 residues. J gave up 6 bases and V 3 bases, and 12 bases lay outside the gene matches. The CDR3 sequence is CASSYPVARGRDTQYF. The CDR3 bases are TGTGCCAGCAGCTACCCGGTCGCCCGCGGGAGGGATACGCAGTATTTT.

DNA for the CDR3: TGTGCCAGCAGCCTGACGTCAGGGGGGGAGCCCCAGCATTTT. This gives the protein CASSLTSGGEPQHF. The chain combines TRBV7-2 with TRBJ1-5; 7 nucleotides match TRBD1. This CDR3 comprises 14 residues. Germline loops: CDR1 SGHTA, CDR2 FQGNSA. V trimming: 5 bases; J trimming: 8 bases; junction bases outside the gene matches: 9.

This clonotype was detected a few times. The CDR3 region has the DNA TGTGCCATCAGTGAGGGGTTCTCACCCCTCCACTTT. This gives the protein CAISEGFSPLHF. The chain uses TRBV10-3 and TRBJ1-6; no reliable D call. CDR1 and CDR2 from the germline V gene are ENHRY and SYGVKD. This CDR3 has 12 amino acids. Trimming removed 2 bases at V and 10 bases at J, with 6 bases between.

V is TRBV10-3 and J is TRBJ2-1, with TRBD2 as a possible D gene (6 bases). In germline, CDR1 is ENHRY, CDR2 SYGVKD. V lost 5 bases, J lost 8 bases, and 10 bases lay in between. The CDR3 runs to 12 residues. CDR3 region: CAISPTSYEQFF. In nucleotides, the CDR3 is TGTGCCATCAGTCCTACTAGCTATGAGCAGTTCTTC.

The chain carries TRBV5-1 and TRBJ2-1; possibly TRBD1 or TRBD2 for D (6 bases each). Germline values: CDR1 SGHRS, CDR2 YFSETQ. Trimming stripped 0 bases from V and 6 bases from J, with 19 bases between. The CDR3 runs 17 residues. The CDR3 coding sequence is TGCGCCAGCAGCTTGGCCGGAGGGGGAGGAGAGGCCAATGAGCAGTTCTTC. This codes for CASSLAGGGGEANEQFF.